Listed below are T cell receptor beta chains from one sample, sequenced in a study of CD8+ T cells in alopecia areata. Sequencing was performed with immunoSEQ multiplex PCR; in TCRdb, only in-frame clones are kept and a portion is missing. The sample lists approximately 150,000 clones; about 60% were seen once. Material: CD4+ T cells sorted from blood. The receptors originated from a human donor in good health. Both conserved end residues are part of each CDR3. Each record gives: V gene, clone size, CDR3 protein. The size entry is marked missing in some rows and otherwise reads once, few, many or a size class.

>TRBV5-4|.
CASSQGLRGEQYF
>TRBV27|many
CASSLQGSYGYTF
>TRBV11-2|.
CASSSLVGRNQPQHF
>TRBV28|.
CASRNSGVAKNIQYF
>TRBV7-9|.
CASSLATGSRGQYF
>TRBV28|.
CASRWGLVNSGELFF
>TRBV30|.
CAWTIQQPDQGYTF
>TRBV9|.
CASSVSIEAGGVGDTQYF
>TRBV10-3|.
CAIRASGTTSTDTQYF
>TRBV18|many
CASSPGLSTDTQYF
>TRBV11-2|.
CASSLGDRDGKQYF
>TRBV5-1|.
CASSSSQVPAREQYF
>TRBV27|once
CASSRGLSTEAFF
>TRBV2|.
CASRRQGPGSGTQYF
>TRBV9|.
CASSVGGDATGELFF
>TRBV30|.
CAWRRQGRSANEKLFF
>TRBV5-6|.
CASRTEGQNLYEQYF
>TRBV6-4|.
CASSDGNTGELFF
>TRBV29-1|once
CSVEGGYGYTF
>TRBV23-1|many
CASSPQGPGNTEAFF
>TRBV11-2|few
CASSLERGQPQHF
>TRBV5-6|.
CASILGDREEKLFF
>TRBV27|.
CASTKQLGEETQYF
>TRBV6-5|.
CASSGPGLDEQYF
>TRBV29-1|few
CSARGLQETQYF
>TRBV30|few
CAWGHFNQPQHF
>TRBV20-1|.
CSPSLAETQYF
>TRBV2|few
CASRRGQPQHF
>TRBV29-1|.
CSGRSGYEQYF
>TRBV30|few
CAWTRGSYEQYF
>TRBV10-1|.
CASSRGNTEAFF
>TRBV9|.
CASSVDRGSEKLFF
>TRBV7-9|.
CASSLAGATNEKLFF
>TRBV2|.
CASSELQGSGGYTF
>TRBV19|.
CASSRGHAYEQYF
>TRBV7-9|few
CASGPGGYEQYF
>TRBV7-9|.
CASSPVGGREQPQHF
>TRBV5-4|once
CASSLGWVRETQYF
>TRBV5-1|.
CASSLAGWEGRTTYNEQFF
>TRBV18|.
CASSLGLNYGYTF
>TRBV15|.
CATSRPTGLAGGNEQFF
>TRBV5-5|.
CASSFLSGRGTGELFF
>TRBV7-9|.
CASGKGLAAYNEQFF